This T cell receptor (beta chain) was recorded in a study of beta chain features in type 1 diabetes. Overall study findings and caveats: Type 1 diabetes patients had TCRB CDR3s that were shorter (moderately but significantly so) in all four CD4+ subsets.

Of note for this clone: Its antigen is unknown.

Sequencing targeted expressed TCRB transcripts, as all isolated RNA had been reverse transcribed. The data were produced by immunoSEQ multiplex PCR, yet TCRdb's version contains in-frame clones alone and is incomplete. The table lists roughly 730,000 clones, 13% of them singletons, with 0.022% in the top ten. The CDR3 extends over 13 amino acids. CDR1 is KGHSH, CDR2 LQKENI, per germline. V was pared by 5 bases and J by 4 bases, with 4 bases of the junction left unmatched. The sample comprised naive CD4+ T cells from blood. The origin of this receptor is a young man with type 1 diabetes. J is TRBJ2-7 and V is TRBV18; 8 bases match TRBD1. The CDR3 here is CASSFNRGYEQYF. In DNA form, the CDR3 reads TGTGCCAGCTCATTTAACAGGGGGTACGAGCAGTACTTC.